Presented here are 28 T cell receptor beta chains from one specimen sequenced in a study of beta chain features in type 1 diabetes (dated by TCRdb to the late 2010s). The library was built by means of the immunoSEQ multiplex PCR assay. All of the isolated RNA was reverse transcribed with the High Capacity cDNA Reverse Transcription Kit, so expressed TCRB transcripts were sequenced. TCRdb provides this immuneACCESS table in a form limited to in-frame rearrangements. Some clones are lacking; in checked studies, under half of them reflect an unresolved V gene, and why the rest are absent is not known. Within this sample are a few hundred thousand clones, with 9.5% to 11% of them counted one time only. The ten top clones hold roughly 0.016% of the sample. The sequenced sample was naive CD4+ T cells from blood. The intended sense of this specimen's cell subset or site label: true naive CD4+ T cells. The receptors originated from a woman aged 25 to 39 in good health.

The V call is TRBV14, the J call TRBJ2-1, with D perhaps matching TRBD2 (5 bases). Germline values: CDR1 SGHDN, CDR2 FVKESK. The V end lost 0 bases, the J end lost 8 bases, and 11 bases lay between the germline ends. This CDR3 comprises 14 residues. The CDR3 here is CASSQELPGDEQFF. The DNA of the CDR3 is TGTGCCAGCAGCCAAGAATTACCCGGGGATGAGCAGTTCTTC.

The V gene is TRBV28, the J gene TRBJ2-5; 7 bases match TRBD2. Germline V CDR1 and CDR2: MDHEN, SYDVKM. This CDR3 region has 13 residues. Trimming took 7 bases from V and 0 from J; bases not matched to a gene: 2. The CDR3 spells CASTRGDQETQYF. The CDR3 coding sequence is TGTGCCAGCACACGGGGGGACCAAGAGACCCAGTACTTC.

This clone was observed a handful of times. The chain has TRBV19 and TRBJ2-7; no firm D call. CDR3 length: 13 residues. Germline V gene data show CDR1 as LNHDA and CDR2 as SQIVND (reference sequence). V was clipped by 2 bases and J by 1 base, with 6 bases between them. CDR3 coding DNA: TGTGCCAGTAGTATAACAGTATCCTACGAGCAGTACTTC. Translation gives CASSITVSYEQYF.

This clone was recorded a few times. The chain has TRBV10-3 and TRBJ2-2, with 8 bases lining up with TRBD2. V lost 10 bases to trimming and J lost 6 bases; unmatched junction nucleotides: 10. The germline CDR1 and CDR2 sequences are ENHRY and SYGVKD. The CDR3 consists of 14 residues. The CDR3 sequence is CATRGLEIAGELFF. The CDR3 nucleotides are TGTGCCACCCGGGGACTAGAAATCGCCGGGGAGCTGTTTTTT.

The chain uses TRBV4-3 and TRBJ2-2, with TRBD2 matching 8 bases. The V and J ends lost 4 bases and 2 bases, in that order; junction bases with no gene match: 6. Per germline, CDR1 LGHNA and CDR2 YSLEER. This CDR3 is built from 16 residues. The CDR3 DNA reads as TGCGCCAGCAGCCGTGACGGGACTAGAAACACCGGGGAGCTGTTTTTT. It codes for CASSRDGTRNTGELFF.

This clone was found a few times. The V and J genes are TRBV7-2 and TRBJ1-5; possible D gene TRBD1, 6 bases. V was pared by 2 bases and J by 2 bases, with 10 bases between. There are 15 residues in the CDR3. The germline gives CDR1 SGHTA, CDR2 FQGNSA. The CDR3 DNA reads as TGTGCCAGCAGCTTAACAGGGCAGGGCAATCAGCCCCAGCATTTT. It translates to CASSLTGQGNQPQHF.

This clone has just a few counts. V gene TRBV4-2 combines with J gene TRBJ2-1, with 15 bases matching TRBD2. The V segment lost 1 base and the J segment 2 bases; nucleotides outside the gene matches: 3. The CDR3 contains 18 residues. CDR1 LGHNA and CDR2 YNFKEQ come from the germline V gene. DNA of the CDR3: TGTGCCAGCAGCCAAGGGACTAGCGGGAGGGACACCTACAATGAGCAGTTCTTC. Protein product: CASSQGTSGRDTYNEQFF.

This clone was counted a few times. The V and J genes are TRBV6-5 and TRBJ2-7; D may be TRBD1 (5 bases). Germline V gives CDR1 MNHEY, CDR2 SVGAGI. Trimming took 2 bases from V and 2 from J, leaving 7 bases between them. The length of the CDR3 is 13 residues. This chain's CDR3 is CASSYDSTYEQYF. The CDR3 coding sequence is TGTGCCAGCAGTTACGACAGTACCTACGAGCAGTACTTC.

In its sample, this clone was seen a few times. The rearrangement joins TRBV5-1 to TRBJ1-2; weak D call: TRBD1 (6 bases). Trimming shortened V by 4 bases and J by 13 bases, and 23 bases separated the two germline ends. The CDR3 covers 14 residues. CDR1 SGHRS and CDR2 YFSETQ come from the germline V gene. The CDR3 region has the DNA TGCGCCAGCAGCCCTCCAACCGGGACATCTTCCCCCACCTTC. Protein: CASSPPTGTSSPTF.

The chain combines TRBV7-6 with TRBJ1-2, with 9 bases identical to TRBD1. This CDR3 is built from 15 residues. Germline V gives CDR1 SGHVS, CDR2 FNYEAQ. With 5 bases clipped from V and 4 bases from J, the junction kept 8 bases outside the gene matches. CDR3 loop: CASSARDRAAYGYTF. CDR3 in DNA: TGTGCCAGCAGCGCACGGGACAGGGCGGCCTATGGCTACACCTTC.

This chain connects TRBV19 to TRBJ2-7, with a tentative D call TRBD1 (6 bases). V was pared by 3 bases and J by 2 bases, with 11 bases between. The CDR3 extends over 14 amino acids. CDR1 and CDR2 (germline): LNHDA, SQIVND (reference sequence). CDR3 protein: CASSIGQITYEQYF. CDR3 DNA sequence: TGTGCCAGTAGTATCGGACAGATAACCTACGAGCAGTACTTC.

This clone was observed a few times. V and J are TRBV5-1 and TRBJ2-5; 9 bases are shared with TRBD2. CDR3 length: 13 amino acids. CDR1 and CDR2 (germline): SGHRS, YFSETQ. J gave up 5 bases and V 4 bases, and 3 bases lay outside the gene matches. In DNA, the CDR3 is TGCGCCAGCAGCCCCGGACTAGCGGAGACCCAGTACTTC. This gives the protein CASSPGLAETQYF.

This chain links TRBV5-6 with TRBJ2-3; possible D gene TRBD1, 6 bases. The CDR3 is made up of 16 amino acids. V lost 2 bases and J lost 3, with 16 bases in between. CDR1 SGHDT and CDR2 YYEEEE come from the germline V gene. The CDR3 DNA sequence: TGTGCCAGCAGCTTACCTGGGACACTGGCGACAGATACGCAGTATTTT. Amino acids: CASSLPGTLATDTQYF.

V gene TRBV5-1 combines with J gene TRBJ2-2; the D gene is possibly TRBD1 (5 bases). The CDR3 sequence is 16 residues long. Germline V gene data show CDR1 as SGHRS and CDR2 as YFSETQ. Trimming pared 0 bases from V and 0 bases from J, leaving 9 bases between. CDR3 DNA: TGCGCCAGCAGCTTGGCCCAGGGCCCGAACACCGGGGAGCTGTTTTTT. Translated, it gives CASSLAQGPNTGELFF.

J is TRBJ2-7 and V is TRBV30; 10 bases map to TRBD2. The V gene's germline CDR1 is GTSNPN and CDR2 SVGIG (reference sequence). After removal of 0 bases from V and 5 bases from J, the junction contained 4 bases not matched to a gene. This CDR3 has 14 amino acids. In DNA, the CDR3 is TGTGCCTGGAGTGTACCTAGCGGGAGCCACGAGCAGTACTTC. Its protein is CAWSVPSGSHEQYF. Using reference TRBV30 and TRBJ2-7 for the parts outside the CDR3, the full variable domain is SQTIHQWPATLVQPVGSPLSLECTVEGTSNPNLYWYRQAAGRGLQLLFYSVGIGQISSEVPQNLSASRPQDRQFILSSKKLLLSDSGFYLCAWSVPSGSHEQYFGPGTRLTVT.

V and J are TRBV5-8 and TRBJ2-7, with 8 bases that match TRBD1. This CDR3 region has 14 residues. V was clipped by 2 bases and J by 3 bases; unmatched bases: 4. Germline-derived CDR1 and CDR2 are SGHTS and YDEGEE. CDR3 in amino acids: CASSFRQGSYEQYF. CDR3 nucleotide sequence: TGTGCCAGCAGCTTCCGACAGGGGAGCTACGAGCAGTACTTC.

This clone occurred a few times. The chain uses TRBV29-1 and TRBJ2-1; TRBD2 agrees at 10 bases. The CDR3 spans 13 residues. Germline lookup yields CDR1 SQVTM and CDR2 ANQGSEA. Losses at the gene ends were 5 bases for V and 2 bases for J; bases not matched to a gene: 0. The CDR3 loop is CSVLAGAYNEQFF. In nucleotides, the CDR3 is TGCAGCGTTCTAGCGGGAGCCTACAATGAGCAGTTCTTC.

This clone was recorded a few times. The rearrangement joins TRBV5-1 to TRBJ2-7, with D tentatively TRBD1 (5 bases). The CDR3 has 12 amino acids. Germline V gene sequence: CDR1 SGHRS, CDR2 YFSETQ. V was shortened by 0 bases and J by 5 bases, with 6 bases between the two germline ends. CDR3 region: CASSLVRDEQYF. The CDR3 bases are TGCGCCAGCAGCTTGGTCAGGGACGAGCAGTACTTC.

V is TRBV14 and J is TRBJ2-5, with a possible D match to TRBD1 (5 bases). CDR1 and CDR2 from the germline V gene are SGHDN and FVKESK. The V gene lost 4 bases and the J gene lost 5 bases, with 17 bases spanning the gap. This CDR3 is built from 15 residues. This CDR3 reads CASSRPSGFVETQYF. In DNA, the CDR3 is TGTGCCAGCAGCCGCCCGTCAGGGTTTGTGGAGACCCAGTACTTC. Supplemented by reference TRBV14 and TRBJ2-5, the full variable domain reads EAGVTQFPSHSVIEKGQTVTLRCDPISGHDNLYWYRRVMGKEIKFLLHFVKESKQDESGMPNNRFLAERTGGTYSTLKVQPAELEDSGVYFCASSRPSGFVETQYFGPGTRLLVL.

The chain employs TRBV7-2 and TRBJ2-1; 7 bases fit TRBD1. This CDR3 is 12 amino acids long. The V gene's germline CDR1 is SGHTA and CDR2 FQGNSA. The V and J ends lost 5 bases and 8 bases, in that order; junction bases with no gene match: 3. The CDR3 DNA reads TGTGCCAGCAGCCCTAGGGGGCATGAGCAGTTCTTC. Amino acid sequence: CASSPRGHEQFF. The variable domain in full, completed from reference TRBV7-2 and TRBJ2-1, reads GAGVSQSPSNKVTEKGKDVELRCDPISGHTALYWYRQSLGQGLEFLIYFQGNSAPDKSGLPSDRFSAERTGGSVSTLTIQRTQQEDSAVYLCASSPRGHEQFFGPGTRLTVL.

V and J are TRBV25-1 and TRBJ1-2; a weak D match, TRBD1 (5 bases). The V gene's germline CDR1 is MGHDK and CDR2 SYGVNS. Trimming cost V 7 bases and J 6 bases, with 12 bases left between them. The CDR3 totals 12 residues. The CDR3 DNA is TGTGCCAGCACCCAGGGTTATGATGGCTACACCTTC. This translates into CASTQGYDGYTF.

This clone was seen a few times. The CDR3 protein is CASSISGLAVYNEQFF. CDR3 coding DNA: TGTGCCAGTAGTATATCAGGACTAGCGGTTTACAATGAGCAGTTCTTC. The chain uses TRBV19 and TRBJ2-1; TRBD2 matches 10 bases. Germline V CDR1 and CDR2: LNHDA, SQIVND (reference sequence). The CDR3 has 16 amino acids. The junction had 5 bases not matched to a gene; V was cut back by 2 bases and J by 4 bases. The entire variable domain, with the rest obtained from reference TRBV19 and TRBJ2-1, is as follows: DGGITQSPKYLFRKEGQNVTLSCEQNLNHDAMYWYRQDPGQGLRLIYYSQIVNDFQKGDIAEGYSVSREKKESFPLTVTSAQKNPTAFYLCASSISGLAVYNEQFFGPGTRLTVL.

This chain joins TRBV7-3 and TRBJ1-2; 8 bases are shared with TRBD1. The CDR3 consists of 14 residues. The V and J ends lost 5 bases and 8 bases, in that order; junction bases with no gene match: 10. From germline, CDR1 is SGHTA and CDR2 FQGTGA. The CDR3 protein is CASSMSGTGYGYTF. DNA for the CDR3: TGTGCCAGCAGCATGTCCGGGACAGGATACGGCTACACCTTC.

This clone was seen a handful of times. This chain connects TRBV4-1 to TRBJ2-1; D possibly corresponds to TRBD2 (5 bases). V dropped 2 bases and J dropped 1 base, with 12 bases sitting between them. Germline V gene sequence: CDR1 MGHRA, CDR2 YSYEKL. This CDR3 has 16 residues. CDR3: CASSQWTSTSYNEQFF. The CDR3 DNA is TGCGCCAGCAGCCAATGGACTTCTACATCCTACAATGAGCAGTTCTTC.

A few counts support this clone. This sample includes further DNA sequences coding for the same CDR3. V is TRBV7-3 and J is TRBJ2-3; TRBD2 is a possible D gene (6 bases). V lost 4 bases, J lost 1 base, and 6 bases lay in between. The CDR3 has 13 amino acids. Per germline, CDR1 SGHTA and CDR2 FQGTGA. This CDR3 is CASSSSGTDTQYF. Written as DNA, the CDR3 is TGTGCCAGCAGCTCTAGCGGCACAGATACGCAGTATTTT. Supplemented by reference TRBV7-3 and TRBJ2-3, the full variable domain reads GAGVSQTPSNKVTEKGKYVELRCDPISGHTALYWYRQSLGQGPEFLIYFQGTGAADDSGLPNDRFFAVRPEGSVSTLKIQRTERGDSAVYLCASSSSGTDTQYFGPGTRLTVL.

The V and J genes are TRBV30 and TRBJ2-1; TRBD1 matches 7 bases. V lost 2 bases and J lost 9; bases outside the gene matches: 7. This CDR3 has 13 amino acids. CDR1 and CDR2 (germline): GTSNPN, SVGIG (reference sequence). For the CDR3, the DNA is TGTGCCTGGAGTCACGAAACAGGGGCTGAGCAGTTCTTC. Translated, it gives CAWSHETGAEQFF.

V is TRBV7-2 and J is TRBJ2-1; perhaps TRBD1 as D (6 bases). The V gene lost 5 bases and the J gene lost 0 bases, with 11 bases spanning the gap. The CDR3 totals 15 residues. Germline assignment: CDR1 SGHTA and CDR2 FQGNSA. CDR3 sequence (DNA): TGTGCCAGCAGCCAGGGGCCGAGCTCCTACAATGAGCAGTTCTTC. Protein product: CASSQGPSSYNEQFF. Combining the CDR3 with reference TRBV7-2 and TRBJ2-1 gives the whole variable domain GAGVSQSPSNKVTEKGKDVELRCDPISGHTALYWYRQSLGQGLEFLIYFQGNSAPDKSGLPSDRFSAERTGGSVSTLTIQRTQQEDSAVYLCASSQGPSSYNEQFFGPGTRLTVL.

This clone was counted at least ten times. This same CDR3 is encoded by further DNA sequences in the sample. The chain has TRBV5-1 and TRBJ2-1; D ambiguous. CDR3 length equals 13 residues. V lost 0 bases, J lost 6 bases, and 7 bases lay in between. CDR1 and CDR2 (germline): SGHRS, YFSETQ. This CDR3 reads CASSLGQSNEQFF. CDR3 nucleotide sequence: TGCGCCAGCAGCTTGGGGCAAAGCAATGAGCAGTTCTTC. The full variable domain, with the rest looked up from reference TRBV5-1 and TRBJ2-1, is KAGVTQTPRYLIKTRGQQVTLSCSPISGHRSVSWYQQTPGQGLQFLFEYFSETQRNKGNFPGRFSGRQFSNSRSEMNVSTLELGDSALYLCASSLGQSNEQFFGPGTRLTVL.